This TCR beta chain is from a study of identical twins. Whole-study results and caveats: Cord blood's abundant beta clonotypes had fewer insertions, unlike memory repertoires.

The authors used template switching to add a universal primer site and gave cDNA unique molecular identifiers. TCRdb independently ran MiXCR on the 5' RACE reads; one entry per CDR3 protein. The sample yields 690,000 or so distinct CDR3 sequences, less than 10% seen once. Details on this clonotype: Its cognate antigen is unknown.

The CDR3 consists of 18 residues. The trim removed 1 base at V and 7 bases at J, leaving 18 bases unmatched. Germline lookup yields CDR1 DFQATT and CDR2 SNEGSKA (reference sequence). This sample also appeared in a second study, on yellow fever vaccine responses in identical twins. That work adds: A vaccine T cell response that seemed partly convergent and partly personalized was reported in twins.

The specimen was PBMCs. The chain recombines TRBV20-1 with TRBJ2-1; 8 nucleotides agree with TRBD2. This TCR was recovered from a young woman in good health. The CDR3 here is CSARGTDLLWAGGNEQFF. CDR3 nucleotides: TGCAGTGCTAGAGGCACCGACCTTCTGTGGGCGGGGGGAAATGAGCAGTTCTTC.